The 31 T cell receptor beta chains presented below share a single source sample, sequenced in a study of blood T cell repertoires in COVID-19 (dated by TCRdb to about 2020). Libraries were constructed by the immunoSEQ multiplex PCR assay. TCRdb's version of the immuneACCESS table is confined to in-frame rearrangements and falls short of the full clone set. An unresolved V gene accounts for under half of the shortfall where checked; the remainder is of unknown origin. The sample data list roughly 120,000 clones, and around 90% of these were observed just once. The biggest ten clones account for 0.75% to 0.9% of the sample. Source material: peripheral blood. The receptors originated from a woman aged 50 to 60 with active or convalescent COVID-19.

With regard to this clone: Germline is not matched at one junction end, which may reflect a read error. The rearrangement joins TRBV7-7 to TRBJ2-7, with 7 bases lining up with TRBD2. The CDR3 is 18 residues long. Germline V gene lookup returns CDR1 SSHAT and CDR2 FNYEAQ (reference sequence). The CDR3 region is CASSLAPGGPVRREEQYF. CDR3 DNA: TGTGCTAGCAGCTTGGCCCCGGGGGGTCCGGTACGCCGAGAGGAGCAGTACTTC.

The V gene is TRBV5-4, the J gene TRBJ2-3, with D possibly TRBD1 on 5 matching bases. Germline V gene lookup returns CDR1 SGHNT and CDR2 YYREEE (reference sequence). Trimming removed 0 bases at V and 4 bases at J, with 6 bases between. This CDR3 comprises 13 residues. The CDR3 bases are TGTGCCAGCAGCTTGGTAGGGGCAGATACGCAGTATTTT. Translating gives CASSLVGADTQYF.

Notes on this clone: Other DNA sequences of this sample code for an identical CDR3. This CDR3 is CASSPRTSGSYEQYF. As DNA, the CDR3 is TGTGCCAGCAGCCCTAGGACTAGCGGATCCTACGAGCAGTACTTC. The rearrangement uses TRBV5-4 and TRBJ2-7, with TRBD2 identical over 10 bases. Germline V gene lookup returns CDR1 SGHNT and CDR2 YYREEE (reference sequence). The CDR3 is 15 amino acids. J lost 1 base, V lost 4 bases, and 5 bases had no gene match.

This chain connects TRBV7-2 to TRBJ2-7; the match to TRBD2 covers 9 bases. This CDR3 region has 15 residues. Per the germline V gene, CDR1 is SGHTA and CDR2 is FQGNSA. Unmatched junction bases numbered 4, after V lost 1 base and J lost 3 bases. CDR3 residues: CASSLGASGNYEQYF. The CDR3 coding sequence is TGTGCCAGCAGCTTAGGGGCTAGCGGGAACTACGAGCAGTACTTC.

The chain links TRBV6-5 to TRBJ1-4; the match to TRBD1 covers 10 bases. After removal of 6 bases from V and 7 bases from J, the junction contained 8 bases not matched to a gene. From germline, CDR1 is MNHEY and CDR2 SVGAGI. The CDR3 totals 15 residues. CDR3 region: CASRDRGREGEKLFF. The CDR3 DNA reads TGTGCCAGCAGAGACAGGGGGCGCGAAGGTGAAAAACTGTTTTTT.

The chain is built from TRBV20-1 and TRBJ2-7, with D unresolved. The CDR3 length is 10 residues. The ends were cut back, 3 bases at V and 8 bases at J, with 8 bases in the middle. Per germline, CDR1 DFQATT and CDR2 SNEGSKA (reference sequence). Here the CDR3 reads CSASPGQQYF. The CDR3 DNA follows: TGCAGTGCTAGTCCGGGTCAGCAGTACTTC.

The chain combines TRBV28 with TRBJ1-1, with 9 bases aligning to TRBD1. Trimming at V came to 6 bases and at J to 10 bases, leaving 21 bases not matched to a gene. CDR3 length: 17 amino acids. Per the germline V gene, CDR1 is MDHEN and CDR2 is SYDVKM. The CDR3 loop reads CASRVYLTGGEWERAFF. CDR3 nucleotide sequence: TGTGCCAGCAGGGTATACCTCACAGGGGGCGAGTGGGAAAGAGCTTTCTTT.

V is TRBV19 and J is TRBJ2-7; 11 nucleotides agree with TRBD2. The CDR3 loop spans 16 amino acids. J lost 2 bases, V lost 5 bases, and 8 bases had no gene match. In germline, CDR1 is LNHDA, CDR2 SQIVND (reference sequence). CDR3 sequence reads: CASSSGTSGDTYEQYF. CDR3 DNA: TGTGCCAGTAGTTCCGGGACTAGCGGAGATACCTACGAGCAGTACTTC. The complete variable domain, with remaining parts taken from reference TRBV19 and TRBJ2-7, reads DGGITQSPKYLFRKEGQNVTLSCEQNLNHDAMYWYRQDPGQGLRLIYYSQIVNDFQKGDIAEGYSVSREKKESFPLTVTSAQKNPTAFYLCASSSGTSGDTYEQYFGPGTRLTVT.

The chain carries TRBV3-1 (or the pseudogene TRBV3-2) and TRBJ2-3, with 10 bases lining up with TRBD2. CDR3 length: 16 residues. CDR1 is LGHDT, CDR2 YNNKEL, per germline (reference sequence). Trimming removed 4 bases from V and 0 bases from J; junction bases left unmatched: 4. The CDR3 bases are TGTGCCAGCAGCCCCGTAGCGGGGGGTAGCACAGATACGCAGTATTTT. Its translation: CASSPVAGGSTDTQYF.

This rearrangement joins TRBV5-5 to TRBJ2-3; TRBD1 agrees at 10 bases. Germline V CDR1 and CDR2: SGHKS, YYEKEE (reference sequence). The CDR3 consists of 15 residues. J lost 6 bases, V lost 3 bases, and 7 bases had no gene match. The CDR3 DNA is TGTGCCAGCAGCTGGGAGGGGACAGGGGTGGATACGCAGTATTTT. This sequence encodes CASSWEGTGVDTQYF.

The chain carries TRBV5-1 and TRBJ2-7; no firm D call. The CDR3 has 14 amino acids. The germline V gene encodes CDR1 SGHRS and CDR2 YFSETQ. The V and J ends lost 3 bases and 3 bases respectively, with 13 bases between them. In nucleotides, the CDR3 is TGCGCCAGCAGCTCGCCAGAAACCAACTACGAGCAGTACTTC. Its translation: CASSSPETNYEQYF. Using reference TRBV5-1 and TRBJ2-7 for the parts outside the CDR3, the full variable domain is KAGVTQTPRYLIKTRGQQVTLSCSPISGHRSVSWYQQTPGQGLQFLFEYFSETQRNKGNFPGRFSGRQFSNSRSEMNVSTLELGDSALYLCASSSPETNYEQYFGPGTRLTVT.

The chain couples TRBV9 to TRBJ2-5; 9 bases line up with TRBD2. Per the germline V gene, CDR1 is SGDLS and CDR2 is YYNGEE. The CDR3 consists of 15 residues. J was trimmed by 5 bases and V by 3 bases; bases with no gene match: 8. The CDR3 DNA reads as TGTGCCAGCAGCGGGGCTAGCGGGATGGGGGAGACCCAGTACTTC. This gives the protein CASSGASGMGETQYF.

The chain recombines TRBV28 with TRBJ2-5; possible D gene TRBD2, 5 bases. Germline V gene sequence: CDR1 MDHEN, CDR2 SYDVKM. The ends were cut back, 1 base at V and 5 bases at J, with 11 bases in the middle. CDR3 length: 14 amino acids. The CDR3: CASSLYTGSETQYF. The CDR3 nucleotides read TGTGCCAGCAGTTTATATACGGGATCGGAGACCCAGTACTTC.

The chain couples TRBV9 to TRBJ2-5; tentatively, D is TRBD1 (6 bases). From germline, CDR1 is SGDLS and CDR2 YYNGEE. This CDR3 spans 14 amino acids. The ends were cut back, 3 bases at V and 5 bases at J, with 14 bases in the middle. Written as DNA, the CDR3 is TGTGCCAGCAGCGACTTACAGGGAGAGGAGACCCAGTACTTC. This encodes CASSDLQGEETQYF.

In DNA, the CDR3 is TGTGCCAGCAGTTTATCCGCTTTGCGGCTGCTCTACAATGAGCAGTTCTTC. Translated: CASSLSALRLLYNEQFF. The genes are TRBV28 and TRBJ2-1; D uncertain. This CDR3 is built from 17 residues. The germline gives CDR1 MDHEN, CDR2 SYDVKM. Trimming stripped 1 base from V and 3 bases from J, with 16 bases between.

This sequence joins TRBV28 and TRBJ2-5, with a tentative D call TRBD1 (6 bases). The germline V and J ends were trimmed by 1 base and 3 bases, with 21 bases remaining between them. Germline V gene data show CDR1 as MDHEN and CDR2 as SYDVKM. The CDR3 is 18 amino acids. The CDR3 loop is CASSLSLWQGFPEETQYF. In DNA form, the CDR3 reads TGTGCCAGCAGTTTATCTCTTTGGCAGGGGTTCCCAGAAGAGACCCAGTACTTC.

This clone was found a few times. The gene calls are TRBV15 and TRBJ2-7; TRBD1 might be the D (5 bases). CDR3 length: 14 residues. The germline V and J ends were trimmed by 0 bases and 2 bases, with 8 bases remaining between them. Germline assignment: CDR1 LNHNV and CDR2 YYDKDF (reference sequence). In DNA, the CDR3 is TGTGCCACCAGCAGAGAGCCAGGGCCCTACGAGCAGTACTTC. Residues: CATSREPGPYEQYF.

V usage is TRBV21-1 and J usage is TRBJ2-1; the table names TRBD2, a call not compared with the DNA. TRBV21-1 is a known pseudogene. This CDR3 has 16 residues. DNA of the CDR3: TGTGCCAGCCGGGGACTAGCCCCGAGCTCCTACAATGAGCAGTTCTTC. It is translated as CASRGLAPSSYNEQFF.

The V and J genes are TRBV6-5 and TRBJ1-5; D gene ambiguous. This CDR3 comprises 16 residues. Looked up from germline, CDR1 is MNHEY and CDR2 is SVGAGI. The V end was cut by 4 bases, the J end by 0 bases, with 13 bases between. In DNA, the CDR3 is TGTGCCAGCAGTTCAAGCTCAACAGTTAGCAATCAGCCCCAGCATTTT. Its translation: CASSSSSTVSNQPQHF.

In this sample, this clone turned up a few times. The chain links TRBV28 to TRBJ1-2; D gene unclear. Germline V gene lookup returns CDR1 MDHEN and CDR2 SYDVKM. This CDR3 spans 12 amino acids. The ends were cut back, 8 bases at V and 3 bases at J, with 10 bases in the middle. The CDR3 here is CASYVLYYGYTF. CDR3 in DNA: TGTGCCAGCTACGTCCTATACTATGGCTACACCTTC.

This clone showed up just a few times. V is TRBV27 and J is TRBJ1-5, with D perhaps matching TRBD1 (6 bases). CDR1 is MNHEY, CDR2 SMNVEV, per germline (reference sequence). Trimming stripped 6 bases from V and 7 bases from J, with 10 bases between. This CDR3 region has 12 residues. The CDR3 nucleotides are TGTGCCAGCAGAGGACAGTCACAGCCCCAGCATTTT. Its protein is CASRGQSQPQHF.

Worth noting for this clone: Additional DNA sequences in this sample encode the identical CDR3. The chain combines TRBV5-1 with TRBJ1-4; the match to TRBD1 covers 10 bases. V gave up 4 bases and J gave up 5 bases; unmatched junction bases: 2. The CDR3 contains 14 residues. From germline, CDR1 is SGHRS and CDR2 YFSETQ. The CDR3 DNA is TGCGCCAGCAGCCCGGGACAGGGGAATGAAAAACTGTTTTTT. Translating gives CASSPGQGNEKLFF.

CDR3 DNA: TGTGCCAGCAGTTACCCGGGCCGGGGATCCTACAATGAGCAGTTCTTC. It specifies CASSYPGRGSYNEQFF. The V gene is TRBV28, the J gene TRBJ2-1; weak D call: TRBD2 (5 bases). Deletions cut 4 bases from V and 1 base from J, with 14 bases between. CDR1 MDHEN and CDR2 SYDVKM come from the germline V gene. The CDR3 extends over 16 amino acids.

The CDR3 is CASSHQSGRSYNEQFF. The CDR3 DNA reads as TGTGCCAGCAGCCACCAGAGCGGGCGCTCCTACAATGAGCAGTTCTTC. V is TRBV14 and J is TRBJ2-1; tentatively, D is TRBD2 (6 bases). V gave up 3 bases and J gave up 0 bases, with 12 bases separating them. CDR1 SGHDN and CDR2 FVKESK come from the germline V gene. The CDR3 loop spans 16 amino acids.

The rearrangement links TRBV18 to TRBJ1-1; D perhaps matches TRBD1 (6 bases). This CDR3 region has 14 residues. The ends were cut back, 4 bases at V and 5 bases at J, with 14 bases in the middle. Per the germline V gene, CDR1 is KGHSH and CDR2 is LQKENI. The CDR3 nucleotides are TGTGCCAGCTCACGGTCGACAGGAAGGACTGAAGCTTTCTTT. This translates into CASSRSTGRTEAFF.

The chain has TRBV19 and TRBJ1-4, with 11 bases that match TRBD1. The CDR3 runs 13 residues. CDR1 is LNHDA and CDR2 is SQIVND in the germline V gene (reference sequence). With V trimmed by 8 bases and J by 5 bases, 1 base remained unmatched. CDR3 amino acids: CASRDRGNEKLFF. The CDR3, as DNA: TGTGCCAGTCGGGACAGGGGGAATGAAAAACTGTTTTTT.

CDR3 protein: CASSLALTGGPYGYTF. DNA of the CDR3: TGTGCCAGCAGCTTGGCCTTGACAGGGGGCCCCTATGGCTACACCTTC. J is TRBJ1-2 and V is TRBV5-5; 10 nucleotides agree with TRBD1. Germline V lookup: CDR1 SGHKS, CDR2 YYEKEE (reference sequence). The CDR3 extends over 16 amino acids. J gave up 4 bases and V 0 bases, and 6 bases lay outside the gene matches.

The V call is TRBV10-3, the J call TRBJ1-2; weak D call: TRBD1 (5 bases). CDR1 is ENHRY, CDR2 SYGVKD, per germline. The CDR3 has 17 residues. Trimming removed 4 bases from V and 4 bases from J, with 22 bases in between. The CDR3 is CAISASDTYLLTYGYTF. The CDR3 nucleotides read TGTGCCATCAGTGCGTCGGACACTTACCTCTTAACCTATGGCTACACCTTC.

The rearrangement joins TRBV7-9 to TRBJ2-1, with 8 positions matching TRBD2. Trimming at V came to 4 bases and at J to 3 bases, leaving 8 bases not matched to a gene. CDR1 and CDR2 (germline): SEHNR, FQNEAQ (reference sequence). CDR3 size: 16 residues. The CDR3 DNA follows: TGTGCCAGCAGCTCAGAACTAGCGGAGCTCTACAATGAGCAGTTCTTC. The encoded protein is CASSSELAELYNEQFF.

The CDR3 nucleotides read TGTGCCAGCTCACGAACCGGGACACCGAATGAAAAACTGTTTTTT. Translation: CASSRTGTPNEKLFF. This chain joins TRBV18 and TRBJ1-4; tentative D call: TRBD1 (6 bases). Germline CDR1 reads KGHSH; CDR2 reads LQKENI. This CDR3 region has 15 residues. The V and J ends lost 4 bases and 5 bases respectively, with 14 bases between them.

The CDR3 DNA sequence: TGTGCCAGTAGGAGACAGGAAGGAAAACTGTTTTTT. This sequence encodes CASRRQEGKLFF. This chain links TRBV19 with TRBJ1-4, with TRBD1 as a possible D gene (6 bases). Per germline, CDR1 LNHDA and CDR2 SQIVND (reference sequence). V shed 6 bases and J shed 10 bases, with 12 bases lying between them. The CDR3 has 12 residues.